This TCR beta chain is drawn from a study of T cell responses to AZD1222 COVID-19 vaccine. Some clones are missing from TCRdb's copy, which holds only in-frame ones; the method was immunoSEQ multiplex PCR. In the table there are around 130,000 clones, 88% of which are singletons. CDR3 size: 16 residues. V shed 2 bases, J shed 5 bases, and the junction held 8 bases outside the gene matches. Germline V CDR1 and CDR2: SGHRS, YFSETQ. The rearrangement links TRBV5-1 to TRBJ2-5; 11 positions match TRBD2. The receptor was isolated from an adult who received the AZD1222 COVID-19 vaccine. The starting material was peripheral blood, obtained 28 days after the second AZD1222 dose. This CDR3 is CASSLLAGGTLETQYF. In DNA, the CDR3 is TGCGCCAGCAGCTTATTAGCGGGGGGGACTCTGGAGACCCAGTACTTC.